This TCR beta chain was observed in a study of metastatic and nonmetastatic thyroid tumors. Study overall: Thyroid patients, malignant and benign, had repertoires compared across blood and tumor or nodule tissue.

Trimming cost V 4 bases and J 0 bases, with 14 bases left between them. The CDR3 spans 16 residues. Germline loops: CDR1 SGHRS, CDR2 YFSETQ. Details on this clone: The antigen remains undetermined.

Study-wide results and limits: Patients with malignant thyroid tumors reportedly had significantly higher TCR beta diversity than those with benign nodules, in blood and tumor.

Thyroid surgery was performed in patients who had received no treatment beforehand. Under the authors' procedure: A classifier of distant metastasis in papillary thyroid cancer was built from CDR3 differences (across clinicopathological groups). TCRdb reassembled clones from the PCR reads with MiXCR. The V and J calls reflect TCRdb's pipeline rather than the authors' work. The sample carries 35,000 to 45,000 clones, 9.5% to 13% recorded once. The receptor's source is a male donor with papillary thyroid cancer or a benign thyroid nodule (not recorded which). Some clones in this sample may be carry-over from other donors' samples. Sequencing was done on a sample of blood. The chain uses TRBV5-1 and TRBJ1-3; D is perhaps TRBD1 (5 bases). CDR3 coding DNA: TGCGCCAGCAGCCCGGGACCGCTACACTCTGGAAACACCATATATTTT. Its protein product is CASSPGPLHSGNTIYF.